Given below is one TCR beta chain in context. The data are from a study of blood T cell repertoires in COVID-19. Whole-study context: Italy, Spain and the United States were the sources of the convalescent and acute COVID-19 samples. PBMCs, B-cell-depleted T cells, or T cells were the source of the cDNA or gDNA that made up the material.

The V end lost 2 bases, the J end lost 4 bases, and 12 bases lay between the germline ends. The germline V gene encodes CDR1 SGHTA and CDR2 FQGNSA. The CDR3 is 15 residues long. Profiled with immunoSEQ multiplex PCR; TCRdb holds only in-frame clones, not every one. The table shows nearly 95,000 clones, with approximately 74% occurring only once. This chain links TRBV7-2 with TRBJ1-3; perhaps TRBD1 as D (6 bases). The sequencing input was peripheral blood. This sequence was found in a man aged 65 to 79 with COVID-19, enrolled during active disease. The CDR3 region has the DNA TGTGCCAGCAGCTTAAGCGGGGGGCAAGGAAACACCATATATTTT. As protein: CASSLSGGQGNTIYF.